This T cell receptor (beta chain) was documented in a study of chemoradiotherapy in HPV16-positive cancers. Assay: immunoSEQ multiplex PCR; the TCRdb copy retains only in-frame clones and omits some. The data hold some 29,000 clones, with about 94% observed a single time. In the case of this clone: Antigen: not known.

General study results and limits: Candidate HPV-specific clones and E7-related TCR motifs grew in tumor during treatment.

The sequence derives from a human donor with HPV-associated anogenital cancer. The input for sequencing was blood, taken from a patient who underwent chemoradiotherapy.

CDR3 in DNA: TGTGCCAGCAGCGACCGAGGACAGGGGGGTTCGACAGAGACCCAGTACTTC. Its protein product is CASSDRGQGGSTETQYF. The V call is TRBV5-4, the J call TRBJ2-5; 10 positions agree with TRBD1. J was trimmed by 4 bases and V by 4 bases; bases with no gene match: 13. CDR1 is SGHNT and CDR2 is YYREEE in the germline V gene (reference sequence). The CDR3 consists of 17 residues. Based on the CDR3 plus reference TRBV5-4 and TRBJ2-5, the full variable domain is ETGVTQSPTHLIKTRGQQVTLRCSSQSGHNTVSWYQQALGQGPQFIFQYYREEENGRGNFPPRFSGLQFPNYSSELNVNALELDDSALYLCASSDRGQGGSTETQYFGPGTRLLVL.